This T cell receptor (beta chain) was recovered during a study of esophageal squamous cell carcinoma tumors (dated by TCRdb to the early 2020s). Looking at the study overall: Using principal component analysis combined with K-means clustering of immunohistochemical values for T-cell and checkpoint markers, the researchers divided patients into immuno relation high and low groups. The wider cohort comprised approximately 53 surgically treated esophageal squamous cell carcinoma patients in Japan, with around 21 high and about 30 low immuno relation cases. The roughly ten cases yielded roughly 1.6 million total TCRalpha reads and approximately 1.3 million total TCRbeta reads, and around 30,000 and 35,000 of those reads, respectively, were unique. The study was designed to assess TCR repertoire diversity and shared TCR repertoires of T cells within the tumor environment of esophageal squamous cell carcinoma. TCR sequencing was performed on roughly ten patients, consisting of five randomly selected high immuno relation cases and five background-matched low immuno relation cases.

General findings and caveats noted by the study authors: Only a few cases were included in the TCR repertoire analysis, and no investigation at the CDR3 clonotype level was carried out. Shared V|J recombination candidates may have been selected by chance because variation in the TCRalphabeta repertoire was large. In about 30% of the 10 cases, a single TCRalpha VJ recombination dominated, and TCRalpha diversity seemed to be reduced. Under 30 TRAV|TRAJ and under 25 TRBV|TRBJ combinations, including TRAV13-1|TRAJ22 and TRBV7-9|TRBJ2-7, appeared to be shared among high immuno relation cases. Because TCRalpha and TCRbeta chains were sequenced separately, chain pairing and the antigens recognized remained unknown. No difference in total TCR repertoire counts was observed between groups, whereas significant repertoire counts were found to be higher in the high immuno relation group.

The CDR3 runs 15 residues from the cysteine to the phenylalanine. Only the CDR3 DNA stays, 45 bases, in frame from base 1. V is cut back by 1 base and J by 7 bases, with 6 bases in the junction unmatched. Sequences SQVTM (CDR1) and ANQGSEA (CDR2) are obtained from the germline V gene. Library preparation was by 5' RACE. PCR with KAPA HiFi used TCRalpha or TCRbeta constant-region primers plus a P20EA primer, followed by nested second PCR with CA2 or CB2. TCR genes were amplified by unbiased adaptor ligation RT-PCR, with reverse transcription by Superscript III and a polyT18-containing BSL-18E primer. Once second-strand synthesis and blunting were done, the P10EA/P20EA adaptor was ligated onto the 5' end of the cDNA, and NotI digestion came next. For both the first and second PCRs, approximately 20 cycles of 98 degrees C for 20 s, 65 degrees C for 30 s and 72 degrees C for 1 min were run. The Nextera XT Index kit v2 Set A was used to index the amplicons, which were then pooled in equimolar amounts and quantified with a Qubit 2.0 Fluorometer. For sequencing, the Illumina MiSeq platform generated 2x300 bp paired-end reads. As for the original processing: Using Repertoire Genesis software ver.1.0, reads were assigned to V and J genes based on the highest identity to IMGT reference sequences. CDR3 was defined from Cys104 to Phe118 plus Gly119 and translated, and unique sequence reads were defined by distinct V, J and CDR3 amino acids. Shared V|J combinations were selected when significance was reached in both a Fisher's exact test in edgeR and a Mann Whitney U test. Repertoire dissimilarity index was computed with the R rdi package after removing singletons and bootstrapping 500 repertoire combinations. Using fastp at Q25 and MiXCR, TCRdb reprocessed the public reads and kept productive beta chains. Each CDR3 protein appears once, grouped with its most common genes and DNA. The authors' filters were not applied to this entry. The sample records roughly 5,000 distinct CDR3 sequences, less than 25% of which are singletons. Of the sample, more than 25% falls within the top ten clones.

Patients who had received neoadjuvant chemotherapy or for whom clinical information was lacking were excluded from enrollment. The TCR-sequenced cases shown were male and underwent subtotal esophagectomy with 2- or 3-field lymphadenectomy. RNA was isolated from bulk tumor tissue sections using a Qiagen AllPrep kit, and no T-cell sorting was performed. Until RNA extraction, small sections of tumor tissue removed at surgery were kept in RNAlater reagent at -80 degrees C. This clonotype was detected many times. Its binding antigen is unknown. No base quality values were provided; no much bigger clone lies one nucleotide off.

The origin of this receptor is a man aged 50-85 years with esophageal squamous cell carcinoma. The chain is assembled from TRBV29-1 and TRBJ2-2; 10 bases in the middle match TRBD2. The material sequenced was tumor tissue. The encoded CDR3 is CSVEGLAGEGGELFF. The DNA sequence is as follows: TGCAGCGTTGAAGGGCTAGCGGGAGAAGGCGGGGAGCTGTTTTTT.